One and the same sample provided the 22 T cell receptor beta chains below, sequenced in a study of memory CD4+ T cells and cytomegalovirus serostatus. Single viable CD3+CD4+CD8-CD45RO+ cells were sorted as the memory CD4+ T cells. TCRdb's copy holds only in-frame clones and misses some; the assay was immunoSEQ multiplex PCR. The repertoire holds 40,000 to 55,000 clones, with around 76% as singletons. Sequencing was done on a sample of memory CD4+ T cells from blood. The receptors shown here come from an adult in good health and CMV-seronegative.

By frequency in the sample, this clone is medium-sized. J is TRBJ2-1 and V is TRBV9, with 8 nucleotides matching TRBD2. Germline CDR1 reads SGDLS; CDR2 reads YYNGEE. The CDR3 has 16 amino acids. Unmatched junction bases numbered 9, after V lost 0 bases and J lost 7 bases. The CDR3, as DNA: TGTGCCAGCAGCGTAGTGCCAGCGGGGGTCTCTAATGAGCAGTTCTTC. Amino acids: CASSVVPAGVSNEQFF.

The chain couples TRBV28 to TRBJ1-4; D is possibly TRBD1 (5 bases). The CDR3 length is 15 residues. Germline lookup yields CDR1 MDHEN and CDR2 SYDVKM. With 3 bases removed from V and 0 bases from J, the gap between germline ends came to 8 bases. The CDR3 protein is CASSLLGATNEKLFF. CDR3 coding DNA: TGTGCCAGCAGTTTGCTGGGGGCAACTAATGAAAAACTGTTTTTT.

The V call is TRBV5-1, the J call TRBJ2-1, with 14 bases that match TRBD2. The CDR3 contains 16 residues. V gave up 3 bases and J gave up 7 bases; unmatched junction bases: 6. Germline assignment: CDR1 SGHRS and CDR2 YFSETQ. The CDR3 region is CASSSGTSGGLNEQFF. CDR3 nucleotide sequence: TGCGCCAGCAGCTCAGGGACTAGCGGGGGCTTGAATGAGCAGTTCTTC.

The chain joins TRBV11-3 to TRBJ2-1; D may be TRBD2 (6 bases). The germline V gene encodes CDR1 SGHNT and CDR2 YENEEA. CDR3 length equals 14 residues. The germline V and J ends were trimmed by 7 bases and 8 bases, with 18 bases remaining between them. The CDR3 DNA follows: TGTGCCAGCACCCCCAGGGAGGATAAGGATGAGCAGTTCTTC. This gives the protein CASTPREDKDEQFF.

The sample holds a few counts of this clone. The V and J genes are TRBV27 and TRBJ2-3; D unresolved. Per germline, CDR1 MNHEY and CDR2 SMNVEV (reference sequence). The CDR3 covers 14 residues. Trimming shortened V by 2 bases and J by 1 base, and 7 bases separated the two germline ends. The CDR3 DNA reads as TGTGCCAGCAGTTTAGCCCTACGCACAGATACGCAGTATTTT. It encodes CASSLALRTDTQYF.

The chain combines TRBV2 with TRBJ2-2, with D hard to call. The CDR3 runs to 13 residues. Looked up from germline, CDR1 is SNHLY and CDR2 is FYNNEI. The germline V and J ends were trimmed by 6 bases and 4 bases, with 9 bases remaining between them. In nucleotides, the CDR3 is TGTGCCAGCAGGAAATCCACCACCGGGGAGCTGTTTTTT. Amino acid sequence: CASRKSTTGELFF.

This sequence joins TRBV29-1 and TRBJ1-2; D ambiguous. CDR1 SQVTM and CDR2 ANQGSEA come from the germline V gene. This CDR3 spans 11 amino acids. Trimming shortened V by 6 bases and J by 6 bases, and 11 bases separated the two germline ends. The CDR3 nucleotides read TGCAGCGTCTTTGGCCTCGATGGCTACACCTTC. Its translation is CSVFGLDGYTF. The whole variable domain, remainder taken from reference TRBV29-1 and TRBJ1-2, is SAVISQKPSRDICQRGTSLTIQCQVDSQVTMMFWYRQQPGQSLTLIATANQGSEATYESGFVIDKFPISRPNLTFSTLTVSNMSPEDSSIYLCSVFGLDGYTFGSGTRLTVV.

The rearrangement joins TRBV7-9 to TRBJ2-5; D unresolved. CDR3 length equals 14 residues. Trimming shortened V by 5 bases and J by 5 bases, and 15 bases separated the two germline ends. The germline gives CDR1 SEHNR, CDR2 FQNEAQ (reference sequence). The CDR3 loop reads CASSPLSSWETQYF. Written as DNA, the CDR3 is TGTGCCAGCAGCCCCCTGAGTAGCTGGGAGACCCAGTACTTC. The full variable domain, completed using reference TRBV7-9 and TRBJ2-5, is DTGVSQNPRHKITKRGQNVTFRCDPISEHNRLYWYRQTLGQGPEFLTYFQNEAQLEKSRLLSDRFSAERPKGSFSTLEIQRTEQGDSAMYLCASSPLSSWETQYFGPGTRLLVL.

This chain uses TRBV7-8 with TRBJ1-2; TRBD1 agrees at 7 bases. The germline V gene encodes CDR1 SGHVS and CDR2 FQNEAQ. Germline trimming cut 5 bases from V and 7 bases from J; bases unmatched to any gene: 4. The CDR3 loop spans 12 amino acids. The CDR3 DNA follows: TGTGCCAGCAGCCCAGACAGGGCTGGCTACACCTTC. It encodes CASSPDRAGYTF.

J is TRBJ2-1 and V is TRBV19; unclear D gene. Germline CDR1 and CDR2: LNHDA and SQIVND (reference sequence). The V end was cut by 1 base, the J end by 5 bases, with 12 bases between. The CDR3 is 15 residues long. CDR3 amino acids: CASSIAPAGNNEQFF. CDR3 DNA: TGTGCCAGTAGTATAGCCCCGGCAGGTAACAATGAGCAGTTCTTC.

The chain links TRBV6-5 to TRBJ1-6; D is unclear. The V end lost 4 bases, the J end lost 5 bases, and 9 bases lay between the germline ends. This CDR3 region has 14 residues. CDR1 is MNHEY and CDR2 is SVGAGI in the germline V gene. CDR3 sequence: CASSWTDDNSPLHF. CDR3 in DNA: TGTGCCAGCAGTTGGACCGATGATAATTCACCCCTCCACTTT.

On this clone itself: Other DNA sequences in this specimen translate into the identical CDR3. For the CDR3, the DNA is TGTGCCAGCAGCCCAGGGACCGGGGAGCTGTTTTTT. It encodes CASSPGTGELFF. This chain joins TRBV7-3 and TRBJ2-2; D is possibly TRBD1 (5 bases). Germline CDR1 SGHTA, CDR2 FQGTGA. The CDR3 is 12 amino acids. V gave up 5 bases and J gave up 5 bases, with 6 bases separating them.

J is TRBJ2-2 and V is TRBV5-6, with D tentatively TRBD1 or TRBD2 (6 bases each). Per germline, CDR1 SGHDT and CDR2 YYEEEE. Trimming removed 3 bases from V and 3 bases from J, with 15 bases in between. The length of the CDR3 is 16 residues. In nucleotides, the CDR3 is TGTGCCAGCAGCTATCCGGGGGCCTTGGACACCGGGGAGCTGTTTTTT. Translation gives CASSYPGALDTGELFF.

The chain is built from TRBV7-9 and TRBJ2-7; no definite D call. Trimming removed 5 bases from V and 2 bases from J, with 10 bases in between. This CDR3 spans 13 amino acids. Germline CDR1 SEHNR, CDR2 FQNEAQ (reference sequence). The CDR3 loop reads CASSPRGAYEQYF. The DNA of the CDR3 is TGTGCCAGCAGCCCGCGTGGGGCCTACGAGCAGTACTTC.

The chain links TRBV6-1 to TRBJ2-5; 10 positions match TRBD2. This CDR3 comprises 15 residues. Germline CDR1 MNHNS, CDR2 SASEGT. The ends lost 2 bases at V and 6 bases at J; junction bases unmatched: 6. The CDR3 sequence: CASSESGGAGKTQYF. DNA for the CDR3: TGTGCCAGCAGTGAAAGCGGGGGGGCCGGGAAGACCCAGTACTTC.

This clone was counted a few times. The chain links TRBV10-3 to TRBJ1-1; D remains unclear. The CDR3 sequence is 15 residues long. Per the germline V gene, CDR1 is ENHRY and CDR2 is SYGVKD. V was trimmed by 1 base and J by 1 base, leaving 10 bases between them. CDR3 amino acids: CAISEFRVENTEAFF. CDR3 nucleotide sequence: TGTGCCATCAGTGAGTTTAGGGTGGAGAACACTGAAGCTTTCTTT.

The genes are TRBV20-1 and TRBJ2-7; D is possibly TRBD1 (6 bases). Germline V gene lookup returns CDR1 DFQATT and CDR2 SNEGSKA (reference sequence). The CDR3 runs to 11 residues. V was trimmed by 6 bases and J by 3 bases, leaving 9 bases between them. DNA of the CDR3: TGCAGTGCGGTGGACAGCTACGAGCAGTACTTC. Its protein is CSAVDSYEQYF.

The chain couples TRBV7-3 to TRBJ1-5; D is unresolved. Germline-derived CDR1 and CDR2 are SGHTA and FQGTGA. V was pared by 2 bases and J by 7 bases, with 9 bases between. The CDR3 consists of 13 residues. CDR3 DNA: TGTGCCAGCAGCTTAGAGGCAGGCCAGCCCCAGCATTTT. It is translated as CASSLEAGQPQHF.

This chain connects TRBV5-1 to TRBJ1-1; 8 nucleotides line up with TRBD1. V lost 8 bases and J lost 4; bases outside the gene matches: 7. Looked up from germline, CDR1 is SGHRS and CDR2 is YFSETQ. The CDR3 spans 13 residues. The CDR3 DNA sequence: TGCGCCAGTAAAGACAGGGGCGGCACTGAAGCTTTCTTT. This encodes CASKDRGGTEAFF.

This clone occurred once. This chain links TRBV4-1 with TRBJ1-2, with TRBD1 matching 9 bases. The germline V gene has CDR1 MGHRA and CDR2 YSYEKL. The V and J ends lost 4 bases and 3 bases, in that order; junction bases with no gene match: 6. CDR3 length: 15 residues. CDR3: CASSRQDRGDYGYTF. CDR3 nucleotides: TGCGCCAGCAGCCGGCAAGACAGGGGGGACTATGGCTACACCTTC.

The chain uses TRBV7-2 and TRBJ1-4; a possible D gene is TRBD1 (5 bases). Between the trimmed V and J ends, which lost 5 bases and 4 bases, there was a span of 14 bases. The germline CDR1 and CDR2 sequences are SGHTA and FQGNSA. The CDR3 is 15 residues long. This chain's CDR3 is CASSRGGGGNEKLFF. The CDR3 bases are TGTGCCAGCAGCCGGGGCGGAGGAGGTAATGAAAAACTGTTTTTT.

This clone has only one observation. J is TRBJ1-2 and V is TRBV6-5; the D is unclear. This CDR3 is built from 13 residues. V dropped 0 bases and J dropped 4 bases, with 6 bases sitting between them. Looked up from germline, CDR1 is MNHEY and CDR2 is SVGAGI. The DNA of the CDR3 is TGTGCCAGCAGTTACTCGACGTCCTATGGCTACACCTTC. Translation gives CASSYSTSYGYTF.